Following are 12 T cell receptor beta chains from one sample sequenced in a study of T-cell memory formation after mild COVID-19. MiXCR was run by TCRdb on the 5' RACE reads, yielding one entry per CDR3 protein. The sample records approximately 290,000 distinct CDR3 sequences, roughly 15% being singletons. Sample: PBMCs or a T cell subset sorted from them (not recorded which). Receptor source: a man younger than 35 who had mild COVID-19 (a few samples of this study predate the infection). Cell type and time point are not known.

The gene calls are TRBV7-3 and TRBJ1-1; D remains ambiguous. Trimming removed 5 bases at V and 1 base at J, with 8 bases between. Germline assignment: CDR1 SGHTA and CDR2 FQGTGA. The CDR3 consists of 13 residues. The CDR3 DNA sequence: TGTGCCAGCAGCGGGAAAGGGAACACTGAAGCTTTCTTT. Translation gives CASSGKGNTEAFF.

This clonotype was seen more than once but under ten times. V gene TRBV20-1 combines with J gene TRBJ2-2; 7 bases are a match to TRBD1. V was clipped by 3 bases and J by 5 bases; unmatched bases: 12. Germline values: CDR1 DFQATT, CDR2 SNEGSKA (reference sequence). The CDR3 is 16 amino acids. Here the CDR3 DNA reads TGCAGTGCTAGGCGGGCAGGGGGACGTGGTACCGGGGAGCTGTTTTTT. The encoded protein is CSARRAGGRGTGELFF.

This clonotype was seen a handful of times. V usage is TRBV7-6 and J usage is TRBJ1-2; 11 bases are a match to TRBD1. V trimming: 5 bases; J trimming: 3 bases; junction bases outside the gene matches: 14. This CDR3 has 18 residues. Germline V gene data show CDR1 as SGHVS and CDR2 as FNYEAQ. The CDR3 bases are TGTGCCAGCAGCCGGAATACGGGACAGGGGGTTTCGGACTATGGCTACACCTTC. This sequence encodes CASSRNTGQGVSDYGYTF.

This clonotype has only a few counts. The CDR3 here is CASSLKQGYNSPLHF. CDR3 nucleotide sequence: TGTGCCAGCAGCTTGAAACAGGGTTATAATTCACCCCTCCACTTT. The gene calls are TRBV5-4 and TRBJ1-6; tentative D call: TRBD1 (6 bases). CDR3 size: 15 residues. The V and J ends lost 1 base and 4 bases respectively, with 9 bases between them. Germline values: CDR1 SGHNT, CDR2 YYREEE (reference sequence).

This clonotype was counted between two and nine times. The chain links TRBV5-1 to TRBJ1-2; weak D call: TRBD1 (6 bases). CDR1 is SGHRS and CDR2 is YFSETQ in the germline V gene. The ends were cut back, 4 bases at V and 8 bases at J, with 18 bases in the middle. The CDR3 consists of 14 residues. CDR3 in DNA: TGCGCCAGCAGCCAACCATCAGGGGCATTAGGCTACACCTTC. It encodes CASSQPSGALGYTF.

The CDR3 coding sequence is TGTGCCAGCAGCTTATTGAGTTGGGATGGGGCCAACGTCCTGACTTTC. Amino acids: CASSLLSWDGANVLTF. The rearrangement joins TRBV7-2 to TRBJ2-6, with unresolved D. Trimming took 2 bases from V and 3 from J, leaving 11 bases between them. CDR1 and CDR2 (germline): SGHTA, FQGNSA. This CDR3 has 16 amino acids.

J is TRBJ2-1 and V is TRBV10-3; D may be TRBD2 (6 bases). The CDR3 runs to 16 residues. Trimming pared 0 bases from V and 2 bases from J, leaving 11 bases between. Germline lookup yields CDR1 ENHRY and CDR2 SYGVKD. As DNA, the CDR3 is TGTGCCATCAGTGAGTCACTCGGGGGAACCTACAATGAGCAGTTCTTC. It specifies CAISESLGGTYNEQFF.

This clonotype has more than one count but fewer than ten. The chain couples TRBV12-3 or TRBV12-4 to TRBJ1-2; D ambiguous. Trimming took off 10 bases at V and 0 bases at J, with 24 bases between the two ends. The CDR3 runs 17 residues. In DNA form, the CDR3 reads TGTGCCACCCGGCTGACCACCGGGCTCTGGGCTAACTATGGCTACACCTTC. It yields the protein CATRLTTGLWANYGYTF.

This clonotype was seen more than once but under ten times. The V gene is TRBV7-9, the J gene TRBJ2-5, with D hard to call. This CDR3 has 15 residues. Looked up from germline, CDR1 is SEHNR and CDR2 is FQNEAQ (reference sequence). The V gene lost 0 bases and the J gene lost 5 bases, with 13 bases spanning the gap. The CDR3 loop reads CASSLAPSIWETQYF. The CDR3 DNA reads as TGTGCCAGCAGCTTAGCCCCTAGTATCTGGGAGACCCAGTACTTC.

A few counts support this clonotype. This sequence joins TRBV4-1 and TRBJ1-1; D remains unclear. CDR1 and CDR2 (germline): MGHRA, YSYEKL. Trimming left V 4 bases short and J 5 bases short, with 14 bases between. This CDR3 comprises 14 residues. The CDR3 protein is CASSRNPAETEAFF. The DNA for the CDR3 is TGCGCCAGCAGCCGCAACCCGGCAGAAACTGAAGCTTTCTTT.

This clonotype was detected only a few times. The rearrangement joins TRBV14 to TRBJ2-3, with 7 bases identical to TRBD2. With 6 bases clipped from V and 8 bases from J, the junction kept 14 bases outside the gene matches. Per the germline V gene, CDR1 is SGHDN and CDR2 is FVKESK. The CDR3 totals 15 residues. The CDR3: CASSPYWAGESTQYF. CDR3 DNA: TGTGCCAGCAGTCCCTATTGGGCGGGGGAATCTACGCAGTATTTT.

In its sample, this clonotype was seen a few times. V is TRBV5-6 and J is TRBJ2-2, with D perhaps matching TRBD1 (7 bases). The V end was cut by 4 bases, the J end by 6 bases, with 10 bases between. Looked up from germline, CDR1 is SGHDT and CDR2 is YYEEEE. The length of the CDR3 is 13 residues. The CDR3 spells CASSQGGSGELFF. CDR3 DNA sequence: TGTGCCAGCAGCCAGGGGGGATCCGGGGAGCTGTTTTTT.